The rows below give T cell receptor beta chains drawn from one sample of a study of T cells in Graves' hyperthyroidism and ophthalmopathy. TCRdb reanalysed the multiplex PCR reads using MiXCR and keeps one entry per CDR3 protein. The sample has 650,000 to 700,000 distinct CDR3 sequences; 15% to 20% are singletons. The specimen sequenced was blood. The source of these receptors is a man aged 45-65 years with Graves' hyperthyroidism. Both conserved end residues are part of each CDR3. D genes are given only for firm matches. Not every row has a clone size; where given, it reads once, few, many or a size class.

v_gene	j_gene	abundance	d_gene	CDR3nt	CDR3aa
TRBV3-1	TRBJ1-2	few	TRBD1	TGTGCCAGCAGCCGGACAGGGTATGATGGCTACACCTTC	CASSRTGYDGYTF
TRBV20-1	TRBJ1-1	.	TRBD1	TGCAGTGCTGGAACAGGGGACACTGAAGCTTTCTTT	CSAGTGDTEAFF
TRBV5-1	TRBJ2-1	many	TRBD1	TGCGCCAGCAGCGCGCCGGGGACAGGGAATGAGCAGTTCTTC	CASSAPGTGNEQFF
TRBV28	TRBJ2-7	few	.	TGTGCCAGCAGCGAACAGGGTGCCTACTACGAGCAGTACTTC	CASSEQGAYYEQYF
TRBV27	TRBJ2-7	few	.	TGTGCCAGCAGTCCCCGTCGGTCCTACGAGCAGTACTTC	CASSPRRSYEQYF
TRBV30	TRBJ1-1	.	TRBD1	TGTGCCTGGAGCGACAACCCGGGACAGGGGAGTTGGGAAGCTTTCTTT	CAWSDNPGQGSWEAFF
TRBV6-5	TRBJ2-1	many	TRBD2	TGTGCCAGCAGTTATACTGCTAGCGGGAACAATGAGCAGTTCTTC	CASSYTASGNNEQFF
TRBV27	TRBJ1-2	many	.	TGTGCCAGCAGTAAGGGCTATGGCTACACCTTC	CASSKGYGYTF
TRBV28	TRBJ2-2	many	.	TGTGCCAGCAGTTTAGGAGGGGACACCGGGGAGCTGTTTTTT	CASSLGGDTGELFF
TRBV11-2	TRBJ2-5	many	.	TGTGCCAGCAGCTTAGGTGGAGGACAATCGCAAGAGACCCAGTACTTC	CASSLGGGQSQETQYF
TRBV20-1	TRBJ1-5	once	.	TGCAGTGCTAGCAGGGAGGCCGGCAATCAGCCCCAGCATTTT	CSASREAGNQPQHF
TRBV7-3	TRBJ2-7	many	TRBD2	TGTGCCAGCAGCTCAACCGGGACTAGCGGTACCGACGAGCAGTACTTC	CASSSTGTSGTDEQYF
TRBV7-8	TRBJ2-2	many	TRBD2	TGTGCCAGCAGGGGTCAGGGAACTAGCGGGAGTCTCGGCGGGGAGCTGTTTTTT	CASRGQGTSGSLGGELFF
TRBV28	TRBJ1-1	.	.	TGTGCCAGCAAATCGGGATGGGGGATATCGAACACTGAAGCTTTCTTT	CASKSGWGISNTEAFF
TRBV14	TRBJ1-1	many	.	TGTGCCAGCAGCCCCAGGGTTGGTGAAGCTTTCTTT	CASSPRVGEAFF
TRBV28	TRBJ2-3	many	.	TGTGCCAGCAGCCTGACCACAGATACGCAGTATTTT	CASSLTTDTQYF
TRBV5-1	TRBJ2-3	few	.	TGCGCCAGCAGCTTGGATCTAGAAGATACGCAGTATTTT	CASSLDLEDTQYF
TRBV27	TRBJ2-2	many	.	TGTGCCAGCAGTCCCTTGAACACCGGGGAGCTGTTTTTT	CASSPLNTGELFF
TRBV28	TRBJ2-7	many	.	TGTGCCAGCAGTTTAATGTTTCAGCAGTACTTC	CASSLMFQQYF
TRBV6-1	TRBJ2-2	many	.	TGTGCCAGCAGTTATCTCGGCCCCTTCCGGGAGTCTCTCCCTCGGAACACCGGGGAGCTGTTTTTT	CASSYLGPFRESLPRNTGELFF
TRBV18	TRBJ1-5	.	.	TGTGCCAGCTCGAAGGGACAACCGGTTAGCAATCAGCCCCAGCATTTT	CASSKGQPVSNQPQHF
TRBV20-1	TRBJ2-4	many	TRBD2	TGCAGTGCTAGGTCGGCTAGCGGGAGTCAGGACATTCAGTACTTC	CSARSASGSQDIQYF